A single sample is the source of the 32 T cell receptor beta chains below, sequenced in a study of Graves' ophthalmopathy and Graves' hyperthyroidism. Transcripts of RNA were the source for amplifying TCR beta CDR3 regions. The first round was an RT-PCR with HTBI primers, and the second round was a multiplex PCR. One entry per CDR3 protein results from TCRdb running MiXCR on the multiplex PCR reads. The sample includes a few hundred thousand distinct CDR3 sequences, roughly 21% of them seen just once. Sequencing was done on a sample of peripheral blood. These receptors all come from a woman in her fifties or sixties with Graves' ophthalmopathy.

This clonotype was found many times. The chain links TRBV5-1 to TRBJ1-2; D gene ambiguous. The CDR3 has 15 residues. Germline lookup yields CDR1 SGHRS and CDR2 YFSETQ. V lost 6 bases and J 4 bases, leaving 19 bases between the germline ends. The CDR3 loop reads CASKPTADVPYGYTF. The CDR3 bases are TGCGCCAGCAAACCGACGGCCGATGTACCCTATGGCTACACCTTC.

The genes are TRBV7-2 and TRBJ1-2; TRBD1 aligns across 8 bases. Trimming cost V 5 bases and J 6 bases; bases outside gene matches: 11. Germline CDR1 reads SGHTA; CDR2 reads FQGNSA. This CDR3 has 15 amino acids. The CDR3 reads CASSPQGQASHGYTF. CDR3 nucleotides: TGTGCCAGCAGCCCGCAGGGACAGGCCTCCCATGGCTACACCTTC.

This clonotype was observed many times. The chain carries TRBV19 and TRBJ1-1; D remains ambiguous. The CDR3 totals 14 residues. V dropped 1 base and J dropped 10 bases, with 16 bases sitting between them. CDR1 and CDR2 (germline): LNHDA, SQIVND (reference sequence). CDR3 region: CASSIGNGPWGAFF. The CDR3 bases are TGTGCCAGTAGTATAGGGAACGGACCCTGGGGAGCTTTCTTT.

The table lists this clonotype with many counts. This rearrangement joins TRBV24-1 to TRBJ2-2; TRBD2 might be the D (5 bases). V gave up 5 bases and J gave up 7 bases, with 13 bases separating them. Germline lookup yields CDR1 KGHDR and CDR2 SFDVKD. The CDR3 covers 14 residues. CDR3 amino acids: CATSVPGSGGELFF. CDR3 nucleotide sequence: TGTGCCACCAGTGTTCCGGGATCGGGCGGGGAGCTGTTTTTT.

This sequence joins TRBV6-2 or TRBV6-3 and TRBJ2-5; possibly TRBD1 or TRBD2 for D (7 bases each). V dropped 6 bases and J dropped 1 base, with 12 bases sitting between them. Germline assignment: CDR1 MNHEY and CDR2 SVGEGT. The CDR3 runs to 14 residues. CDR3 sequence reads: CASRKRDSQETQYF. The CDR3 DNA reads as TGTGCCAGCAGAAAGCGGGACAGCCAAGAGACCCAGTACTTC.

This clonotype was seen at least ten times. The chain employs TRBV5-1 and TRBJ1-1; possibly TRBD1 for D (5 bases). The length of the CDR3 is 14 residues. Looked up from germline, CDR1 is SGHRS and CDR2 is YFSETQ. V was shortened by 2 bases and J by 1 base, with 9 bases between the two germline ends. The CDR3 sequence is CASSFSGSNTEAFF. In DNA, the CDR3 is TGCGCCAGCAGCTTTTCAGGGTCGAACACTGAAGCTTTCTTT.

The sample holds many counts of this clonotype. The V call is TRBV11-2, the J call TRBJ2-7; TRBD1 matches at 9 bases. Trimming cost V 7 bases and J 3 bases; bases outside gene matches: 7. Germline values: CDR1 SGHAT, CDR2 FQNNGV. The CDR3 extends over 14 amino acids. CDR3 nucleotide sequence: TGTGCCAGCACCCTGACAGGGGGTATCTACGAGCAGTACTTC. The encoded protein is CASTLTGGIYEQYF.

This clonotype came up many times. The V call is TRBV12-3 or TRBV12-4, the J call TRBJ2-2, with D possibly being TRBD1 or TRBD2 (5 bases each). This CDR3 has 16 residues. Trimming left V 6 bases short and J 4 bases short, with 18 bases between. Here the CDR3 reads CASSYRDPSGTGELFF. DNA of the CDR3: TGTGCCAGCAGCTACCGGGACCCTTCAGGCACCGGGGAGCTGTTTTTT.

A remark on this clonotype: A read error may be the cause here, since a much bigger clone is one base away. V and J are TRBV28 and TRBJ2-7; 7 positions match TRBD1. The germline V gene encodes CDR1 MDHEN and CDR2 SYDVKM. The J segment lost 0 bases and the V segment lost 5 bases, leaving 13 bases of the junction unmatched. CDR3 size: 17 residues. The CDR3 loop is CASSLLPGTVPSYEQYF. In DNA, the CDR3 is TGTGCCAGCAGTCTACTACCGGGGACAGTCCCCTCCTACGAGCAGTACTTC.

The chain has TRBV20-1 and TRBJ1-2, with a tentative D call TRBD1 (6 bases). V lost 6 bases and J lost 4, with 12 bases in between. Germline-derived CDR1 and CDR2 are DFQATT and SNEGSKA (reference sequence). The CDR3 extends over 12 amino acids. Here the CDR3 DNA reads TGCAGTGCCAGGACAGAGATCTATGGCTACACCTTC. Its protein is CSARTEIYGYTF.

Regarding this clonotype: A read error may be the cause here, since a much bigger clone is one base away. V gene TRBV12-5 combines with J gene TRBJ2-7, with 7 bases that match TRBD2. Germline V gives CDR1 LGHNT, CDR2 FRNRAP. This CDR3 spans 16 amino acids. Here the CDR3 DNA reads TGTGCTAGTGGTTTGGTAACGGGAGGTGGTATTGGCGAGCAGTGCTTC. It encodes CASGLVTGGGIGEQCF.

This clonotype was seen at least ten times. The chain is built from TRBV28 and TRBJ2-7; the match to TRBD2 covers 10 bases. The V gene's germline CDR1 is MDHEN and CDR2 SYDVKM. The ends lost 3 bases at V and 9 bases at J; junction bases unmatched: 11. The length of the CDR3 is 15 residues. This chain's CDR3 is CASSLRASGRTGQYF. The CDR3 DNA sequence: TGTGCCAGCAGTTTGAGGGCTAGCGGGAGAACAGGGCAGTACTTC.

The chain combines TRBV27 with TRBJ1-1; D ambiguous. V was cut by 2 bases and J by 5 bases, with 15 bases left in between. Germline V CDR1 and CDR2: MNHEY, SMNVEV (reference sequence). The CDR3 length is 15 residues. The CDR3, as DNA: TGTGCCAGCAGTTTAGCGGGATTTGGGCATACTGAAGCTTTCTTT. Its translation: CASSLAGFGHTEAFF.

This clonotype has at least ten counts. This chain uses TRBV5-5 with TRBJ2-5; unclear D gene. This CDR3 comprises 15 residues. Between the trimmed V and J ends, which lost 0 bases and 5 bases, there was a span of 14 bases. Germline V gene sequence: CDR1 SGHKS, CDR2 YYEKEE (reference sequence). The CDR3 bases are TGTGCCAGCAGCTTGGATCTGGGGTCCCCTGAGACCCAGTACTTC. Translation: CASSLDLGSPETQYF. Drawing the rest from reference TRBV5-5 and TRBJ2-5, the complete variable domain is DAGVTQSPTHLIKTRGQQVTLRCSPISGHKSVSWYQQVLGQGPQFIFQYYEKEERGRGNFPDRFSARQFPNYSSELNVNALLLGDSALYLCASSLDLGSPETQYFGPGTRLLVL.

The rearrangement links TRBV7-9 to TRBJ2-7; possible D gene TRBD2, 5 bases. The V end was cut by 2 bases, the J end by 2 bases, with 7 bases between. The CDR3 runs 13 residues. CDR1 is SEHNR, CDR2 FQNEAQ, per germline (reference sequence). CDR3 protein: CASSLYGTYEQYF. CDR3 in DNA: TGTGCCAGCAGCTTATACGGGACCTACGAGCAGTACTTC.

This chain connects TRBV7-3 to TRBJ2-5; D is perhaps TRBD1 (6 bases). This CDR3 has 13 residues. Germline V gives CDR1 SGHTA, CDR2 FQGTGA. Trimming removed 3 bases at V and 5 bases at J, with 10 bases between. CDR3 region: CASSFDRRETQYF. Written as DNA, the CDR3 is TGTGCCAGCAGCTTTGACAGGAGGGAGACCCAGTACTTC.

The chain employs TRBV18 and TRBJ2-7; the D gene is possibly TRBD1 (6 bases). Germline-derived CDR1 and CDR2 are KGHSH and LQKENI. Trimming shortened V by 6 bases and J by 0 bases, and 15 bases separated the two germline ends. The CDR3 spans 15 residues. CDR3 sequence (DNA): TGTGCCAGCTCCCCCGACAGGAAGAGCTCCTACGAGCAGTACTTC. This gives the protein CASSPDRKSSYEQYF. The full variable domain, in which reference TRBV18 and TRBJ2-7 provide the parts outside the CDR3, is NAGVMQNPRHLVRRRGQEARLRCSPMKGHSHVYWYRQLPEEGLKFMVYLQKENIIDESGMPKERFSAEFPKEGPSILRIQQVVRGDSAAYFCASSPDRKSSYEQYFGPGTRLTVT.

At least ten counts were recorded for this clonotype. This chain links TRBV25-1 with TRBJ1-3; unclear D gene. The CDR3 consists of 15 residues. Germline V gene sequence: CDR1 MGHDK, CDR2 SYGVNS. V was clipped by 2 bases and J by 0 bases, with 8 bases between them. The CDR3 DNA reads TGTGCCAGCAGTGAAAGGACGGCCTCTGGAAACACCATATATTTT. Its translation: CASSERTASGNTIYF.

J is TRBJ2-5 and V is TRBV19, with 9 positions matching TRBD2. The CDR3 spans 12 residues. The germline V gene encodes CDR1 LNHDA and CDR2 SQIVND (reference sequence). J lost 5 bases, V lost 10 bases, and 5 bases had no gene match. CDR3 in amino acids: CATGLATETQYF. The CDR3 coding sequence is TGTGCCACTGGACTAGCGACCGAGACCCAGTACTTC.

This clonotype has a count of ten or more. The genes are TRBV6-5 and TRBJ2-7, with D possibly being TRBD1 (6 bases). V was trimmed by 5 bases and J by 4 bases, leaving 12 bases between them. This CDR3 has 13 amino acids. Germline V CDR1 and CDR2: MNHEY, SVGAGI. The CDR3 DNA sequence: TGTGCCAGCAGTATCAGGGGTCAGTACGAGCAGTACTTC. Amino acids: CASSIRGQYEQYF.

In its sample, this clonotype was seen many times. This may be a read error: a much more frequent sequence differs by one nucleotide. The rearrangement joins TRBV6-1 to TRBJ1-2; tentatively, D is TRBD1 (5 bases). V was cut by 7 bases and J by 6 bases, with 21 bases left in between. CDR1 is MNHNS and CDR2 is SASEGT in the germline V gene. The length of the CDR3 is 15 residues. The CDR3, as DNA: TGTGCCAGCACCCCCAGGGTCTCGGGGTACCATGGCTACACCTTC. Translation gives CASTPRVSGYHGYTF.

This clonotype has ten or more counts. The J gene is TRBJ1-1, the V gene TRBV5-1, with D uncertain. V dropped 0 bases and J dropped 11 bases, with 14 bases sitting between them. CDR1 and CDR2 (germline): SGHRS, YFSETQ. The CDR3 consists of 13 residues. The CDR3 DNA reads TGCGCCAGCAGCTTGGACGTTCGGGTTGGGGCTTTCTTT. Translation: CASSLDVRVGAFF.

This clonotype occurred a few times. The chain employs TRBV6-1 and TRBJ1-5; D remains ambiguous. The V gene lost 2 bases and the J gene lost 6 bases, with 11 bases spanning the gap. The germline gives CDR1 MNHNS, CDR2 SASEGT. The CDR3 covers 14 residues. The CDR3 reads CASSELSYGQPQHF. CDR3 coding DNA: TGTGCCAGCAGTGAACTGAGTTACGGTCAGCCCCAGCATTTT.

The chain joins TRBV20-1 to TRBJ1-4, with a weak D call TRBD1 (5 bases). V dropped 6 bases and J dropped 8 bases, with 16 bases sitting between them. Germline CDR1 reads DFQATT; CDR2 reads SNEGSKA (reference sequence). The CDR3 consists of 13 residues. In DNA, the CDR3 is TGCAGTGCCGAACAAAGGGGTCGGGAAAAACTGTTTTTT. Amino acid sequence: CSAEQRGREKLFF.

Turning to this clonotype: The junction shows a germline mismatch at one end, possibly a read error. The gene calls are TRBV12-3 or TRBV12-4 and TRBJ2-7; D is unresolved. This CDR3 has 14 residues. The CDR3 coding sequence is TGTGCCAGCAGTCTACTGGGTGCTTTCTACGAGCAGTGCTTC. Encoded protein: CASSLLGAFYEQCF.

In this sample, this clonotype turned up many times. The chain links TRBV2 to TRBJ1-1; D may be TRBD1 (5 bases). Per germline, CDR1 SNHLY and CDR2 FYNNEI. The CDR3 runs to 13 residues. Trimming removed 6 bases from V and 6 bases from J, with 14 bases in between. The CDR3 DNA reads TGTGCCAGCAGACCGTCCCGGGGCTCTGAAGCTTTCTTT. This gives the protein CASRPSRGSEAFF. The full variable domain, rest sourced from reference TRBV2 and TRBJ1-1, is EPEVTQTPSHQVTQMGQEVILRCVPISNHLYFYWYRQILGQKVEFLVSFYNNEISEKSEIFDDQFSVERPDGSNFTLKIRSTKLEDSAMYFCASRPSRGSEAFFGQGTRLTVV.

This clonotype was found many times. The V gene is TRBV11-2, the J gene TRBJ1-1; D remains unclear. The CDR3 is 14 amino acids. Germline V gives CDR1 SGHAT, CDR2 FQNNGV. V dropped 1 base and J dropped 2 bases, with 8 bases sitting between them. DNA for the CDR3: TGTGCCAGCAGCTTAGGAGGACCTAACACTGAAGCTTTCTTT. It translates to CASSLGGPNTEAFF.

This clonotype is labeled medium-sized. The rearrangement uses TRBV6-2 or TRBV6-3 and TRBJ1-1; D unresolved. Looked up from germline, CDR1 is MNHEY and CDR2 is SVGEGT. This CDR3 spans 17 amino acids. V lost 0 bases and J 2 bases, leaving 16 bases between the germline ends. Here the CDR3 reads CASSYSPRPWTNTEAFF. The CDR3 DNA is TGTGCCAGCAGTTACTCGCCAAGGCCCTGGACTAACACTGAAGCTTTCTTT.

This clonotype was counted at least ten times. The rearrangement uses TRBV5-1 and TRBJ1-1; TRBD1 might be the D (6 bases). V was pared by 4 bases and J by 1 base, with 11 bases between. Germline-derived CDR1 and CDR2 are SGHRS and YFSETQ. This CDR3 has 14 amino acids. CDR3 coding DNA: TGCGCCAGCAGCCAGGGACAACAGAACACTGAAGCTTTCTTT. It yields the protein CASSQGQQNTEAFF.

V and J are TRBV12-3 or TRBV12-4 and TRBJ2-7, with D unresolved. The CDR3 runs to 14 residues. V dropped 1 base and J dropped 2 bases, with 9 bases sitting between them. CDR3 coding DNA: TGTGCCAGCAGTTTAGGTTCCCAGGCCTACGAGCAGTACTTC. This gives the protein CASSLGSQAYEQYF.

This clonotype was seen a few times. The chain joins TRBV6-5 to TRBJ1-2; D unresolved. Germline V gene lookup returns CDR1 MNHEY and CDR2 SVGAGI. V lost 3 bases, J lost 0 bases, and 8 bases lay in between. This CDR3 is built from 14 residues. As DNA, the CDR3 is TGTGCCAGCAGTTATTCCGAAGCTAACTATGGCTACACCTTC. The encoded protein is CASSYSEANYGYTF.

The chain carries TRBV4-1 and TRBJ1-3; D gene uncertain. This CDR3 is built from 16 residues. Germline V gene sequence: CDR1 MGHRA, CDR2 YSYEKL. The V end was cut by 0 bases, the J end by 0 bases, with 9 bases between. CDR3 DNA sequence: TGCGCCAGCAGCCAAGAAGAGGGCTACTCTGGAAACACCATATATTTT. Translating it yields CASSQEEGYSGNTIYF.